The clone carrying this T cell receptor beta chain has just a few counts. Antigen specificity is unknown. The sample belongs to a study of blood T cells in healthy people across ages. The authors ran a second PCR of roughly 7 to 11 cycles using a sample-barcoded 5' primer and a J-beta primer mix. TCRdb re-called the 5' RACE reads through MiXCR, storing one row per CDR3 protein. The sample shows approximately 800,000 distinct CDR3 sequences, less than 80% of them seen only once. Regarding the study as a whole: What prevented conclusive comparison of naive and antigen-experienced cells was that PBMCs were unsorted.

In germline, CDR1 is SGHRS, CDR2 YFSETQ. The CDR3 totals 16 residues. V shed 4 bases, J shed 4 bases, and the junction held 9 bases outside the gene matches. The sequencing input was blood. The chain uses TRBV5-1 and TRBJ2-1; 9 bases fit TRBD2. The source is a man in his thirties or forties in good health. CDR3 bases: TGCGCCAGCAGCCCAGTCGGAGCGGGGGGTTACAATGAGCAGTTCTTC. As protein: CASSPVGAGGYNEQFF.